These 25 T cell receptor beta chains share one sample of origin, sequenced in a study of blood T cell repertoires in COVID-19. Only in-frame clones appear in the TCRdb table, and some are missing; sequencing was by immunoSEQ multiplex PCR. The repertoire has about 130,000 clones, more than 75% of them found once; the top ten carry 4% to 5%. The sequenced sample was peripheral blood. The origin of the receptors is a woman between 70 and 85 years old with COVID-19, enrolled during active disease.

The chain has TRBV4-2 and TRBJ1-4; TRBD1 matches 9 bases. Germline V gene lookup returns CDR1 LGHNA and CDR2 YNFKEQ. The CDR3 loop spans 20 amino acids. Trimming at V came to 1 base and at J to 3 bases, leaving 15 bases not matched to a gene. CDR3 sequence (DNA): TGTGCCAGCAGCCAAGGGACGCACCTCGGACAGGGGTTGGCTAATGAAAAACTGTTTTTT. This gives the protein CASSQGTHLGQGLANEKLFF.

The V call is TRBV2, the J call TRBJ2-3; 10 nucleotides line up with TRBD2. Germline trimming cut 2 bases from V and 2 bases from J; bases unmatched to any gene: 7. This CDR3 has 17 residues. CDR1 and CDR2 (germline): SNHLY, FYNNEI. This CDR3 reads CASSEWASGGNTDTQYF. CDR3 nucleotides: TGTGCCAGCAGTGAATGGGCTAGCGGGGGAAACACAGATACGCAGTATTTT.

The V gene is TRBV30, the J gene TRBJ1-1; no reliable D call. This CDR3 region has 13 residues. V dropped 3 bases and J dropped 1 base, with 9 bases sitting between them. Looked up from germline, CDR1 is GTSNPN and CDR2 is SVGIG (reference sequence). CDR3 in DNA: TGTGCCTGGAGGGAGTGGAGGAACACTGAAGCTTTCTTT. This codes for CAWREWRNTEAFF.

The chain has TRBV2 and TRBJ2-5; 7 positions match TRBD2. The germline gives CDR1 SNHLY, CDR2 FYNNEI. The CDR3 is 11 amino acids. The CDR3 protein is CGGGIGETQYF. The DNA of the CDR3 is TGTGGGGGAGGGATCGGAGAGACCCAGTACTTC. The full variable domain, its missing parts supplied by reference TRBV2 and TRBJ2-5, is EPEVTQTPSHQVTQMGQEVILRCVPISNHLYFYWYRQILGQKVEFLVSFYNNEISEKSEIFDDQFSVERPDGSNFTLKIRSTKLEDSAMYFCGGGIGETQYFGPGTRLLVL.

The J gene is TRBJ2-7, the V gene TRBV18; TRBD1 aligns across 7 bases. The CDR3 runs 14 residues. Germline V gene sequence: CDR1 KGHSH, CDR2 LQKENI. J was trimmed by 2 bases and V by 5 bases; bases with no gene match: 6. The CDR3 DNA is TGTGCCAGCTCAACGCGACAGGGCACCTACGAGCAGTACTTC. Amino acid sequence: CASSTRQGTYEQYF.

The chain combines TRBV9 with TRBJ2-3; D call uncertain. V lost 4 bases and J 4 bases, leaving 19 bases between the germline ends. The CDR3 covers 16 residues. Germline CDR1 and CDR2: SGDLS and YYNGEE. CDR3 coding DNA: TGTGCCAGCAGCCCCCCTTCCGGTGTCCGGGCAGATACGCAGTATTTT. Protein sequence: CASSPPSGVRADTQYF.

The CDR3 DNA reads TGTGCCACCAGCAGAGAGCGGAAAATTAATACACGTCAAGAGACCCAGTACTTC. This gives the protein CATSRERKINTRQETQYF. V and J are TRBV15 and TRBJ2-5; D not certain. From germline, CDR1 is LNHNV and CDR2 YYDKDF (reference sequence). V lost 0 bases and J 2 bases, leaving 19 bases between the germline ends. This CDR3 has 18 residues.

This sequence joins TRBV19 and TRBJ1-1; D possibly corresponds to TRBD1 (5 bases). CDR3 length: 14 residues. Trimming took off 5 bases at V and 2 bases at J, with 12 bases between the two ends. The germline gives CDR1 LNHDA, CDR2 SQIVND (reference sequence). In DNA form, the CDR3 reads TGTGCCAGTAGTCTAGGACACCGAAACACTGAAGCTTTCTTT. As protein: CASSLGHRNTEAFF.

V is TRBV5-1 and J is TRBJ1-4, with D maybe TRBD1 (6 bases). V was cut by 0 bases and J by 7 bases, with 10 bases left in between. This CDR3 is 14 amino acids long. Looked up from germline, CDR1 is SGHRS and CDR2 is YFSETQ. The CDR3 bases are TGCGCCAGCAGCTTGGGGACAGCCAGTGAAAAACTGTTTTTT. This gives the protein CASSLGTASEKLFF.

The chain links TRBV7-2 to TRBJ2-3, with D maybe TRBD2 (6 bases). The CDR3 totals 15 residues. Germline loops: CDR1 SGHTA, CDR2 FQGNSA. V gave up 2 bases and J gave up 1 base, with 10 bases separating them. This CDR3 is CASSLLAFGTDTQYF. The CDR3 DNA sequence: TGTGCCAGCAGCTTACTAGCGTTTGGCACAGATACGCAGTATTTT.

The DNA of the CDR3 is TGCGCCAGCAGCCCCGAGTCTGGAAACACCATATATTTT. Translating gives CASSPESGNTIYF. The genes are TRBV5-1 and TRBJ1-3, with D uncertain. The CDR3 length is 13 residues. V was clipped by 4 bases and J by 1 base, with 6 bases between them. Germline V lookup: CDR1 SGHRS, CDR2 YFSETQ.

This clone has a single count. The rearrangement uses TRBV7-2 and TRBJ1-4; TRBD1 matches 7 bases. V lost 5 bases, J lost 5 bases, and 5 bases stayed unmatched. The CDR3 length is 14 residues. Germline V gene sequence: CDR1 SGHTA, CDR2 FQGNSA. The DNA of the CDR3 is TGTGCCAGCAGCCCGGACAGGTTCAATGAAAAACTGTTTTTT. Protein: CASSPDRFNEKLFF. Full variable domain (outside the CDR3, taken from reference TRBV7-2 and TRBJ1-4): GAGVSQSPSNKVTEKGKDVELRCDPISGHTALYWYRQSLGQGLEFLIYFQGNSAPDKSGLPSDRFSAERTGGSVSTLTIQRTQQEDSAVYLCASSPDRFNEKLFFGSGTQLSVL.

This rearrangement joins TRBV2 to TRBJ1-3; 7 nucleotides match TRBD1. J was trimmed by 3 bases and V by 3 bases; bases with no gene match: 2. This CDR3 is 14 amino acids long. CDR1 is SNHLY, CDR2 FYNNEI, per germline. The CDR3 nucleotides read TGTGCCAGCAGTGATGCAGGGGGTGGAAACACCATATATTTT. Translation gives CASSDAGGGNTIYF.

The rearrangement links TRBV6-2 or TRBV6-3 to TRBJ2-2, with 11 bases matching TRBD1. J was trimmed by 5 bases and V by 4 bases; bases with no gene match: 3. The CDR3 is 15 amino acids. The germline CDR1 and CDR2 sequences are MNHEY and SVGEGT. The CDR3 coding sequence is TGTGCCAGCAGTTTTGGACAGGGGGCTACCGGGGAGCTGTTTTTT. This gives the protein CASSFGQGATGELFF.

The chain recombines TRBV9 with TRBJ2-1; weak D call: TRBD1 (6 bases). CDR1 and CDR2 (germline): SGDLS, YYNGEE. V was shortened by 4 bases and J by 7 bases, with 18 bases between the two germline ends. CDR3 length: 15 residues. CDR3 amino acids: CASSMGAYEGNEQFF. The CDR3 DNA sequence: TGTGCCAGCAGCATGGGGGCTTACGAAGGTAATGAGCAGTTCTTC.

The chain links TRBV7-6 to TRBJ2-2; a possible D gene is TRBD2 (5 bases). The germline V gene has CDR1 SGHVS and CDR2 FNYEAQ. Trimming removed 4 bases at V and 4 bases at J, with 16 bases between. This CDR3 contains 16 residues. The CDR3 protein is CASSSYGVDRTGELFF. The CDR3 DNA follows: TGTGCCAGCAGCTCGTACGGGGTGGACCGCACCGGGGAGCTGTTTTTT. Filled out from reference TRBV7-6 and TRBJ2-2, the complete variable domain reads GAGVSQSPRYKVTKRGQDVALRCDPISGHVSLYWYRQALGQGPEFLTYFNYEAQQDKSGLPNDRFSAERPEGSISTLTIQRTEQRDSAMYRCASSSYGVDRTGELFFGEGSRLTVL.

This clone was found once. This rearrangement joins TRBV18 to TRBJ2-7, with D unclear. CDR3 length equals 15 residues. V lost 2 bases, J lost 3 bases, and 14 bases lay in between. Germline values: CDR1 KGHSH, CDR2 LQKENI. The CDR3 here is CASSPGADFFYEQYF. The CDR3 DNA is TGTGCCAGCTCACCAGGCGCAGACTTCTTCTACGAGCAGTACTTC.

This clone was recorded once. The chain has TRBV9 and TRBJ2-5; possible D gene TRBD2, 5 bases. The germline V gene encodes CDR1 SGDLS and CDR2 YYNGEE. V dropped 3 bases and J dropped 7 bases, with 16 bases sitting between them. This CDR3 is 14 amino acids long. CDR3 amino acids: CASSEEDAYGTQYF. CDR3 coding DNA: TGTGCCAGCAGCGAGGAGGACGCCTATGGGACCCAGTACTTC.

V is TRBV11-2 and J is TRBJ2-7, with a possible D match to TRBD1 (6 bases). The CDR3 contains 14 residues. Germline loops: CDR1 SGHAT, CDR2 FQNNGV. V shed 2 bases and J shed 4 bases, with 12 bases lying between them. The CDR3 bases are TGTGCCAGCAGCTTAAGGGGGTTACTATACGAGCAGTACTTC. Protein product: CASSLRGLLYEQYF.

The chain's CDR3 is CASWRENTEAFF. The DNA for the CDR3 is TGTGCCAGCTGGAGGGAGAACACTGAAGCTTTCTTT. The V and J genes are TRBV2 and TRBJ1-1, with D hard to call. The V gene's germline CDR1 is SNHLY and CDR2 FYNNEI. Trimming removed 8 bases at V and 1 base at J, with 8 bases between. The CDR3 is 12 residues long.

This clone was seen just once. V gene TRBV5-6 combines with J gene TRBJ2-3, with 8 bases fitting TRBD2. CDR1 is SGHDT, CDR2 YYEEEE, per germline. The CDR3 totals 16 residues. The J segment lost 1 base and the V segment lost 1 base, leaving 5 bases of the junction unmatched. The CDR3 DNA is TGTGCCAGCAGCTTGAGCGGGGGCAGTCGCACAGATACGCAGTATTTT. It codes for CASSLSGGSRTDTQYF.

The chain employs TRBV4-1 and TRBJ1-6; D is unclear. The germline CDR1 and CDR2 sequences are MGHRA and YSYEKL. The CDR3 is 13 amino acids. With 3 bases removed from V and 10 bases from J, the gap between germline ends came to 10 bases. CDR3 DNA: TGCGCCAGCAGCCAGGGCTCTGGATCACCCCTCCACTTT. This gives the protein CASSQGSGSPLHF.

The rearrangement uses TRBV7-2 and TRBJ2-3, with D possibly being TRBD2 (6 bases). The germline V gene encodes CDR1 SGHTA and CDR2 FQGNSA. The germline V and J ends were trimmed by 8 bases and 2 bases, with 8 bases remaining between them. The CDR3 extends over 12 amino acids. Here the CDR3 reads CASGGTTDTQYF. For the CDR3, the DNA is TGTGCCAGCGGCGGGACCACAGATACGCAGTATTTT.

This clone was observed a handful of times. The V call is TRBV14, the J call TRBJ1-1; TRBD1 matches at 7 bases. V shed 1 base and J 11 bases; nucleotides not matched to a gene: 10. The CDR3 loop spans 14 amino acids. Germline assignment: CDR1 SGHDN and CDR2 FVKESK. In DNA, the CDR3 is TGTGCCAGCAGCCAAGCGGACAGGCCCCATGTGGCTTTCTTT. Its translation: CASSQADRPHVAFF.

J is TRBJ2-1 and V is TRBV6-1; tentative D call: TRBD1 (5 bases). The CDR3 is 16 residues long. V was cut by 2 bases and J by 2 bases, with 13 bases left in between. Germline assignment: CDR1 MNHNS and CDR2 SASEGT. The CDR3 spells CASSELGHVAYNEQFF. The CDR3 coding sequence is TGTGCCAGCAGTGAATTAGGACATGTAGCCTACAATGAGCAGTTCTTC.